The entry below describes one T cell receptor (beta chain). The antigen remains undetermined. The data originate from a study of cytomegalovirus exposure and HLA in healthy donors. Study background: Sequencing of 150 million to 200 million T cells in an earlier analysis found 100 million to 140 million unique TCR beta sequences. Study outcomes and limitations: CMV serostatus was the only immune exposure information that was available. TRBV6-2, TRBV6-3 and some other V segments were unresolvable in 87-base-pair reads. Across HLA loci, a later analysis found differing TCR association rates, with DRB1 most and HLA-C fewest.

The V gene end was trimmed by 4 bases and the J gene end by 5 bases; junction bases not matched to a gene: 5. This CDR3 has 13 amino acids. Looked up from germline, CDR1 is SGDLS and CDR2 is YYNGEE. Vbeta (60) and Jbeta (13) primers were used in the PCR. Assay: immunoSEQ multiplex PCR; the TCRdb copy retains only in-frame clones and omits some. The table records 55,000 to 80,000 clones, around 63% of them present only once. The V and J genes are TRBV9 and TRBJ2-7; 8 bases are shared with TRBD1. The sequencing sample was made of PBMCs. This TCR derives from a woman in her 30s in good health and CMV-seronegative. CDR3 DNA: TGTGCCAGCAGCCCGGACAGGGTCCACGAGCAGTACTTC. Translation gives CASSPDRVHEQYF.